This TCR beta chain was identified in a study of blood T cell repertoires in COVID-19 (dated by TCRdb to about 2020). At the level of the whole study: Collaborator samples came from the United States, Italy and Spain and covered acute and convalescent phases of COVID-19. The prospective study material was composed of cDNA or gDNA derived from T cells, B-cell-depleted T cells, or PBMCs. The dataset comprised deeply sampled blood TCRbeta repertoires from subjects exposed to, actively infected with, or recovered from COVID-19. A freely available public database, intended as a resource for researchers studying the immune response to SARS-CoV-2, is where the repertoires were released. Samples came from the ongoing ImmuneRACE study (first 160 participants) plus 1,254 subjects from 6 global collaborators. A de-identified subject ID, COVID-19 status, age in years and sex were almost always included in the sample metadata. Where HLA class I and class II types were available, the types were taken from metadata supplied by the sample provider, not from assay-based typing.

Of note for this clone: Its cognate antigen has yet to be identified. No quality values exist for individual bases; no much larger clone is one base distant.

TCRbeta CDR3 regions were amplified from genomic DNA using the immunoSEQ Assay, a bias-controlled multiplex PCR. In the source study's methods: The number of nucleated cells in each sample was estimated from the amplification of reference gene primers within the assay. To quantify the absolute abundance of each unique TCRbeta CDR3 rearrangement, sequence reads were collapsed and filtered. For each sample, productive Simpson clonality was calculated as the square root of Simpson's diversity index across productive rearrangements. The clones in this table, taken by TCRdb from immuneACCESS, are in-frame only. Not every clone is retained; where verified, under half of the shortfall comes from an unresolved V gene, and the cause of the rest is unknown. V and J calls and clone size come straight from that table; D and trimming were deduced from the DNA. Counted in this sample were about 140,000 clones; more than 80% of them appeared once. Approximately 10% of the sample is in the top ten clones.

V loses 1 base at its end and J loses 1 base; junction bases beyond the gene matches: 5. The CDR1 and CDR2 encoded by the germline V gene are KGHSH and LQKENI. Its CDR3 holds 16 amino acids, cysteine through phenylalanine. The sequence is cut down to CDR3 DNA, 48 bases in frame from base 1. The research as a whole found: Clinical and demographic metadata were provided uncurated, with the amount varying by source and participant.

Each collaborating institution followed its own protocols to collect whole blood in K2EDTA tubes. For TCRbeta analysis, collaborators shipped samples in one of three forms: frozen whole blood, isolated PBMCs, or DNA extracted from either of those sample types. The specimen sequenced was peripheral blood. This receptor was obtained from an elderly woman with acute or convalescent COVID-19. This sequence uses TRBV18 and TRBJ1-1, with 8 middle bases fitting TRBD1. The nucleotides read TGTGCCAGCTCACCACGGCAGGACAGGGAGAACACTGAAGCTTTCTTT. It specifies CASSPRQDRENTEAFF.